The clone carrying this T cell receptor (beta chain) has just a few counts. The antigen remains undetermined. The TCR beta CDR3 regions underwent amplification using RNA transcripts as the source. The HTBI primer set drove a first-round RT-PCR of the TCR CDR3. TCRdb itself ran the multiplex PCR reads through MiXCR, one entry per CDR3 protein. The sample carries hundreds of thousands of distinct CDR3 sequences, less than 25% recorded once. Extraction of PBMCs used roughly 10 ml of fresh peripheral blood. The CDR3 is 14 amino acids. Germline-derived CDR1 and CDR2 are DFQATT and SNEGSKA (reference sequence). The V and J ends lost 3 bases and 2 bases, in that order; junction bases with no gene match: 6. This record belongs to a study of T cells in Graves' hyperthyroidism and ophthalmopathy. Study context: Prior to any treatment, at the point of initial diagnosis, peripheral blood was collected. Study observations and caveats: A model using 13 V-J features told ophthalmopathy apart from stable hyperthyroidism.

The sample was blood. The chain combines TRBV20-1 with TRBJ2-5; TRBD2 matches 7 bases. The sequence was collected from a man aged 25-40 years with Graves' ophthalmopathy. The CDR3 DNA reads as TGCAGTGCTAGGGGACTACGAAATCAAGAGACCCAGTACTTC. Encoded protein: CSARGLRNQETQYF.